This T cell receptor (beta chain) was identified in a study of cytomegalovirus exposure and HLA in healthy donors. The CDR3 is made up of 14 amino acids. Germline loops: CDR1 MNHEY, CDR2 SVGAGI. V was clipped by 4 bases and J by 2 bases, with 11 bases between them. Vbeta (60) and Jbeta (13) primers were used in the PCR. Method: immunoSEQ multiplex PCR; TCRdb's copy keeps in-frame clones and lacks some. The sample records 170,000 or so clones, over 70% being singletons. Note on this clone: Its antigen is undetermined.

Findings and limits, study-wide: Indistinguishability led to the exclusion of some V segments, TRBV6-2 and TRBV6-3 included. In terms of immune exposure information, only CMV serostatus was available. Across donors, sequencing depth was assumed by presence/absence analyses to be roughly uniform. Rare TCR sequences predominated, though certain public TCRs were found in many donors.

The V call is TRBV6-5, the J call TRBJ2-5, with D possibly TRBD2 on 6 matching bases. The source is a woman aged 45-65 years in good health and CMV-seropositive. Input material: PBMCs. DNA of the CDR3: TGTGCCAGCAGTTGGGGACTTGATCAAGAGACCCAGTACTTC. This gives the protein CASSWGLDQETQYF.